The 18 T cell receptor beta chains given below trace back to one sample, sequenced in a study of blood T cell repertoires in COVID-19. Assay used: immunoSEQ multiplex PCR; TCRdb lists only in-frame clones, some missing. The sample consists of 55,000 to 80,000 clones, 88% of them appearing once. The sample taken for sequencing was peripheral blood. These receptors were taken from an older woman with acute or convalescent COVID-19.

The J gene is TRBJ2-2, the V gene TRBV7-9; 7 bases match TRBD2. Trimming removed 11 bases from V and 1 base from J; junction bases left unmatched: 7. Germline CDR1 and CDR2: SEHNR and FQNEAQ (reference sequence). CDR3 size: 14 residues. The CDR3 coding sequence is TGTGCCGGGGGGGAGGATAGGAACACCGGGGAGCTGTTTTTT. It yields the protein CAGGEDRNTGELFF.

V usage is TRBV18 and J usage is TRBJ2-2; the D is unclear. V lost 0 bases and J lost 6, with 14 bases in between. Germline CDR1 is KGHSH and CDR2 is LQKENI. The CDR3 covers 16 residues. The CDR3 bases are TGTGCCAGCTCACCACCGTCTAGGTCCATCGCCGGGGAGCTGTTTTTT. Amino acid sequence: CASSPPSRSIAGELFF.

The gene calls are TRBV7-9 and TRBJ1-1, with TRBD1 as a possible D gene (5 bases). This CDR3 has 15 residues. V was shortened by 3 bases and J by 2 bases, with 13 bases between the two germline ends. Germline V CDR1 and CDR2: SEHNR, FQNEAQ (reference sequence). Here the CDR3 DNA reads TGTGCCAGCAGCTTCTCGGGGGGAGTCAACACTGAAGCTTTCTTT. Encoded protein: CASSFSGGVNTEAFF.

The rearrangement uses TRBV18 and TRBJ1-4; 7 bases are a match to TRBD1. Trimming took 2 bases from V and 7 from J; bases not matched to a gene: 7. Germline loops: CDR1 KGHSH, CDR2 LQKENI. The CDR3 has 15 residues. The CDR3 nucleotides are TGTGCCAGCTCACCAAGTGGGACAGAGAGTGAAAAACTGTTTTTT. This translates into CASSPSGTESEKLFF. The whole variable domain, remainder taken from reference TRBV18 and TRBJ1-4, is NAGVMQNPRHLVRRRGQEARLRCSPMKGHSHVYWYRQLPEEGLKFMVYLQKENIIDESGMPKERFSAEFPKEGPSILRIQQVVRGDSAAYFCASSPSGTESEKLFFGSGTQLSVL.

The rearrangement joins TRBV11-2 to TRBJ2-7, with 9 bases aligning to TRBD2. Trimming cost V 3 bases and J 1 base; bases outside gene matches: 4. CDR3 length: 15 residues. Germline V lookup: CDR1 SGHAT, CDR2 FQNNGV. The CDR3 sequence is CASSLGAGGSYEQYV. DNA of the CDR3: TGTGCCAGCAGCTTGGGCGCGGGAGGGTCCTACGAGCAGTACGTC.

Only a few counts were recorded for this clone. The J gene is TRBJ1-5, the V gene TRBV19, with D perhaps matching TRBD1 (6 bases). Looked up from germline, CDR1 is LNHDA and CDR2 is SQIVND (reference sequence). The length of the CDR3 is 13 residues. Trimming stripped 9 bases from V and 4 bases from J, with 13 bases between. The CDR3 region is CASIGQINQPQHF. DNA of the CDR3: TGTGCCAGCATCGGACAGATAAATCAGCCCCAGCATTTT. Full variable domain (outside the CDR3, taken from reference TRBV19 and TRBJ1-5): DGGITQSPKYLFRKEGQNVTLSCEQNLNHDAMYWYRQDPGQGLRLIYYSQIVNDFQKGDIAEGYSVSREKKESFPLTVTSAQKNPTAFYLCASIGQINQPQHFGDGTRLSIL.

The chain joins TRBV3-1 (or the pseudogene TRBV3-2) to TRBJ2-5, with D possibly being TRBD2 (6 bases). Germline V CDR1 and CDR2: LGHDT, YNNKEL (reference sequence). Trimming cost V 6 bases and J 7 bases, with 18 bases left between them. The CDR3 covers 14 residues. CDR3 region: CASSPLAGAGTQYF. In nucleotides, the CDR3 is TGTGCCAGCAGTCCACTAGCCGGGGCGGGGACCCAGTACTTC.

The chain combines TRBV10-3 with TRBJ1-3; no definite D call. The length of the CDR3 is 15 residues. The germline V and J ends were trimmed by 6 bases and 4 bases, with 16 bases remaining between them. Germline values: CDR1 ENHRY, CDR2 SYGVKD. CDR3 nucleotide sequence: TGTGCCATCAGAGCGGATAAGGGAAGAGGAAACACCATATATTTT. It codes for CAIRADKGRGNTIYF.

V gene TRBV7-2 combines with J gene TRBJ2-1; possible D gene TRBD2, 6 bases. The V and J ends lost 0 bases and 3 bases respectively, with 9 bases between them. The CDR3 covers 15 residues. Per germline, CDR1 SGHTA and CDR2 FQGNSA. The chain's CDR3 is CASSLAGGDYNEQFF. The CDR3 region has the DNA TGTGCCAGCAGCTTAGCCGGGGGAGACTACAATGAGCAGTTCTTC.

The chain combines TRBV5-1 with TRBJ2-1, with unresolved D. Germline CDR1 and CDR2: SGHRS and YFSETQ. The ends were cut back, 0 bases at V and 1 base at J, with 8 bases in the middle. The CDR3 runs 15 residues. The CDR3 here is CASSLAPGSYNEQFF. The CDR3 DNA reads as TGCGCCAGCAGCTTGGCTCCAGGATCCTACAATGAGCAGTTCTTC.

This chain links TRBV28 with TRBJ1-2; D is unresolved. Germline V gene data show CDR1 as MDHEN and CDR2 as SYDVKM. This CDR3 comprises 14 residues. Trimming took 5 bases from V and 2 from J, leaving 12 bases between them. The CDR3 loop reads CASSPFTINYGYTF. The CDR3 DNA reads as TGTGCCAGCAGTCCTTTTACAATAAACTATGGCTACACCTTC.

The gene calls are TRBV19 and TRBJ2-1, with D possibly matching TRBD1 (7 bases). From germline, CDR1 is LNHDA and CDR2 SQIVND (reference sequence). V lost 5 bases and J lost 3, with 32 bases in between. The CDR3 length is 21 residues. CDR3 nucleotides: TGTGCCAGTAGTCCCCTCTCTTCCCCTATAAGACAGGGAGGCAACTACAATGAGCAGTTCTTC. It codes for CASSPLSSPIRQGGNYNEQFF.

The rearrangement links TRBV5-1 to TRBJ2-7; 12 bases line up with TRBD2. The trim removed 4 bases at V and 2 bases at J, leaving 4 bases unmatched. The V gene's germline CDR1 is SGHRS and CDR2 YFSETQ. The CDR3 length is 15 residues. CDR3 nucleotides: TGCGCCAGCAGCACGGGACTAGCGGGCCCCTACGAGCAGTACGTC. Its translation is CASSTGLAGPYEQYV.

Turning to this clone: One end of the junction varies from germline; a read error may be responsible. The chain has TRBV9 and TRBJ1-1; 7 nucleotides agree with TRBD1. This CDR3 region has 16 residues. CDR1 is SGDLS, CDR2 YYNGEE, per germline. The CDR3, as DNA: TGTGCCAGCAGCGAACAGAGACAGGGCCCTAACACTGAAGCTTCCTTT. Protein: CASSEQRQGPNTEASF.

V usage is TRBV12-3 or TRBV12-4 and J usage is TRBJ2-2; the D is unclear. The CDR3 consists of 13 residues. Trimming took off 8 bases at V and 0 bases at J, with 7 bases between the two ends. The CDR3 protein is CASAAPNTGELFF. The CDR3 DNA is TGTGCCAGCGCGGCCCCGAACACCGGGGAGCTGTTTTTT.

This chain connects TRBV1 to TRBJ1-5; the table's D call TRBD1 went unverified against the DNA. TRBV1 is designated a pseudogene. CDR3 length: 15 amino acids. CDR3 nucleotide sequence: TGCACCAGCAGCCAGTCAGGGTGCAGCAATCAGCCCCAGCATTTT. It codes for CTSSQSGCSNQPQHF.

The chain combines TRBV3-1 (or the pseudogene TRBV3-2) with TRBJ1-5; 7 bases are a match to TRBD1. From germline, CDR1 is LGHDT and CDR2 YNNKEL (reference sequence). The CDR3 length is 19 residues. V lost 6 bases to trimming and J lost 5 bases; unmatched junction nucleotides: 22. The CDR3 here is CASRYNGWDSEVGYQPQHF. For the CDR3, the DNA is TGTGCCAGCAGGTATAATGGGTGGGACAGTGAGGTTGGTTATCAGCCCCAGCATTTT.

This sequence joins TRBV7-2 and TRBJ2-6; D gene unclear. The CDR3 covers 16 residues. In germline, CDR1 is SGHTA, CDR2 FQGNSA. The ends were cut back, 5 bases at V and 5 bases at J, with 16 bases in the middle. This CDR3 is CASSARGGQRANVLTF. The CDR3 DNA is TGTGCCAGCAGCGCTCGAGGCGGCCAACGGGCCAACGTCCTGACTTTC.